This TCR beta chain was recovered during a study of T cell responses to AZD1222 COVID-19 vaccine. Study observations and caveats: Reportedly, nearly half the spike-specific TCRs target unmutated variant regions.

Germline loops: CDR1 MGHRA, CDR2 YSYEKL. V dropped 1 base and J dropped 14 bases, with 15 bases sitting between them. This CDR3 region has 13 residues. Profiling relied on immunoSEQ multiplex PCR, and the TCRdb table lists in-frame clones only, not all of them. The sample has about 120,000 clones; about 86% are singletons. The table lists this clone with a count of one. What it binds is not known. The J gene is TRBJ2-1, the V gene TRBV4-1; TRBD1 might be the D (5 bases). Sequenced material: peripheral blood, taken on day 0 of AZD1222 vaccination. The clonotype was recovered from an adult in good health. CDR3 amino acids: CASSQVERGLKFF. For the CDR3, the DNA is TGCGCCAGCAGCCAAGTCGAAAGGGGCTTGAAGTTCTTC.